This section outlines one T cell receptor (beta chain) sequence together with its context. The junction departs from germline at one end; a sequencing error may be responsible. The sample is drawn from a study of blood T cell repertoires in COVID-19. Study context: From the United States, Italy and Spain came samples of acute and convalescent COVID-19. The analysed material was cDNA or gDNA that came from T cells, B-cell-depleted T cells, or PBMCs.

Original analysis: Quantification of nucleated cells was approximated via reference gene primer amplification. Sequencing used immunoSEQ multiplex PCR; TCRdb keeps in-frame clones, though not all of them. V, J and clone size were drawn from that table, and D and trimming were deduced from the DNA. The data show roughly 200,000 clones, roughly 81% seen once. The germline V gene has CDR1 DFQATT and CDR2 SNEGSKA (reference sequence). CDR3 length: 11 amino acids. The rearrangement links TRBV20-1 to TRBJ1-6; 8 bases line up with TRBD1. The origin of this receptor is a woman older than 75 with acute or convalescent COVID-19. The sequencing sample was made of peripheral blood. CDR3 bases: TGCAGTGCTATTGTTAGACAGGGGCCCGACTTT. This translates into CSAIVRQGPDF.